This T cell receptor beta chain originates from a study of PD-L1 blockade in urothelial cancer. Produced via immunoSEQ multiplex PCR; TCRdb's table is partial and in-frame only. The sample comprises 68,000 or so clones, 81% of which are singletons, and under 7.5% rests with the top ten. Time point noted: pretreatment peripheral blood. Sample numbers ranged from 1 to 8 per patient, encompassing pretreatment and on-treatment collections. The CDR3 loop spans 15 amino acids. Germline V gene data show CDR1 as GTSNPN and CDR2 as SVGIG (reference sequence). V was clipped by 2 bases and J by 4 bases; unmatched bases: 10.

The sequenced sample was PBMCs, obtained around atezolizumab (anti-PD-L1) treatment. The chain has TRBV30 and TRBJ1-2; 7 nucleotides match TRBD1. The sequence derives from a man between 65 and 85 years old with urothelial cancer. CDR3 nucleotides: TGTGCCTGGAGTACGGGACAGCGACTCTTCTATGGCTACACCTTC. It codes for CAWSTGQRLFYGYTF.